The entry that follows covers one TCR beta chain sequence. Per the authors' pipeline: Amplification from reference gene primers served as the basis for estimated nucleated cell counts. Sequencing used immunoSEQ multiplex PCR; TCRdb keeps in-frame clones, though not all of them. The V and J calls and clone size were taken over from that table, and D and trimming were inferred from the DNA. The top ten hold 4% of the sample, which has more than 150,000 clones, about 90% seen once. CDR3 length: 13 residues. Germline-derived CDR1 and CDR2 are SEHNR and FQNEAQ (reference sequence). V lost 6 bases to trimming and J lost 1 base, with 9 bases between them. These data are taken from a study of blood T cell repertoires in COVID-19. Study context: Sample material is recorded as cDNA or gDNA derived from T cells, B-cell-depleted T cells, or PBMCs.

The chain uses TRBV7-9 and TRBJ1-1, with a possible D match to TRBD1 (5 bases). This clonotype was sampled from a woman aged 65 to 85 with acute or convalescent COVID-19. The sequencing sample was made of peripheral blood. The CDR3 coding sequence is TGTGCCAGCAGAAAACAGGAGAACACTGAAGCTTTCTTT. Protein: CASRKQENTEAFF.